This record looks at one T cell receptor (beta chain) sequence and its context. At one of its ends the junction is not consistent with the germline gene, which may arise from a read error. These data originate in a study of blood T cell repertoires in COVID-19. The CDR3 has 11 amino acids. The V gene's germline CDR1 is LGHDT and CDR2 YNNKEL (reference sequence). The method was immunoSEQ multiplex PCR; TCRdb's version includes in-frame clones alone and lacks a portion of them. Of about 29,000 clones in the sample, approximately 80% are singletons; the top ten hold 35% to 55%. Material: peripheral blood. The rearrangement joins TRBV3-1 (or the pseudogene TRBV3-2) to TRBJ1-6; 7 nucleotides agree with TRBD1. The receptor comes from a woman between 65 and 79 years old with acute or convalescent COVID-19. CDR3 sequence reads: CASSHEGALHF. In nucleotides, the CDR3 is TGTGCCAGCAGCCATGAGGGGGCCCTGCACTTT.